A single sample gave rise to the 12 T cell receptor beta chains below, sequenced in a study of OX40 agonist ivuxolimab in advanced cancers. Libraries were constructed by the immunoSEQ multiplex PCR assay. The table comes from immuneACCESS by way of TCRdb, which keeps in-frame sequences with V and J called. Part of the clones is missing from these tables; in studies checked, under half for an unresolved V gene and the rest for unknown reasons. The sample table holds 50,000 to 55,000 clones, of which approximately 75% were seen once. The ten biggest clones cover 0.69% of the sample. Sequenced material: CD4+ or CD8+ T cells sorted from blood, taken in a trial of the OX40 agonist ivuxolimab. These receptors were taken from an adult with an advanced solid tumor such as melanoma, head and neck, liver or kidney cancer.

The chain couples TRBV2 to TRBJ1-2; D is uncertain. The V end was cut by 5 bases, the J end by 1 base, with 8 bases between. The CDR3 covers 13 residues. Germline V lookup: CDR1 SNHLY, CDR2 FYNNEI. The CDR3 DNA sequence: TGTGCCAGCAGTTTCAGGAATAACTATGGCTACACCTTC. The encoded protein is CASSFRNNYGYTF.

The chain couples TRBV5-1 to TRBJ1-2, with no clear D. V dropped 1 base and J dropped 2 bases, with 6 bases sitting between them. Germline V gene sequence: CDR1 SGHRS, CDR2 YFSETQ. The CDR3 has 13 residues. In DNA form, the CDR3 reads TGCGCCAGCAGCTTGTCCCCAAACTATGGCTACACCTTC. Translation gives CASSLSPNYGYTF.

In this sample, this clone turned up a few times. The V call is TRBV7-8, the J call TRBJ1-1; D is possibly TRBD1 (6 bases). Germline CDR1 and CDR2: SGHVS and FQNEAQ. The CDR3 is 14 residues long. Trimming removed 7 bases from V and 1 base from J, with 13 bases in between. CDR3 DNA: TGTGCCAGCATCCAGACAGGCCGGAACACTGAAGCTTTCTTT. Its translation is CASIQTGRNTEAFF.

This clone was counted a few times. The chain employs TRBV19 and TRBJ1-2; a weak D match, TRBD1 (6 bases). V was cut by 5 bases and J by 6 bases, with 16 bases left in between. Looked up from germline, CDR1 is LNHDA and CDR2 is SQIVND (reference sequence). The CDR3 loop spans 14 amino acids. CDR3 nucleotide sequence: TGTGCCAGTAGTCCCCAGGGGACGGTGAATGGCTACACCTTC. Its translation is CASSPQGTVNGYTF.

This rearrangement joins TRBV5-1 to TRBJ2-1; TRBD2 matches 12 bases. Looked up from germline, CDR1 is SGHRS and CDR2 is YFSETQ. The CDR3 covers 15 residues. Germline trimming cut 5 bases from V and 5 bases from J; bases unmatched to any gene: 5. For the CDR3, the DNA is TGCGCCAGCAGACCTAGCGGGGGGGCCCACAATGAGCAGTTCTTC. Amino acid sequence: CASRPSGGAHNEQFF.

The chain links TRBV4-1 to TRBJ1-4, with unresolved D. From germline, CDR1 is MGHRA and CDR2 YSYEKL. With 8 bases removed from V and 4 bases from J, the gap between germline ends came to 11 bases. The CDR3 covers 13 residues. For the CDR3, the DNA is TGCGCCAGCGGGTTCATCATTAATGAAAAACTGTTTTTT. It codes for CASGFIINEKLFF.

This sequence joins TRBV5-6 and TRBJ1-5; D ambiguous. There are 12 residues in the CDR3. Germline loops: CDR1 SGHDT, CDR2 YYEEEE. V shed 5 bases and J shed 4 bases, with 7 bases lying between them. In DNA form, the CDR3 reads TGTGCCAGCAGTATCCTAAATCAGCCCCAGCATTTT. Translated: CASSILNQPQHF. The full variable domain, rest sourced from reference TRBV5-6 and TRBJ1-5, is DAGVTQSPTHLIKTRGQQVTLRCSPKSGHDTVSWYQQALGQGPQFIFQYYEEEERQRGNFPDRFSGHQFPNYSSELNVNALLLGDSALYLCASSILNQPQHFGDGTRLSIL.

Here the CDR3 DNA reads TGTGCCAGCAGCTTAGTACAGGAAACTAATGAAAAACTGTTTTTT. Protein sequence: CASSLVQETNEKLFF. V usage is TRBV7-9 and J usage is TRBJ1-4; possibly TRBD1 for D (5 bases). Germline CDR1 and CDR2: SEHNR and FQNEAQ (reference sequence). This CDR3 contains 15 residues. V was pared by 1 base and J by 1 base, with 7 bases between.

The V gene is TRBV19, the J gene TRBJ2-5; 10 nucleotides line up with TRBD2. The V gene end was trimmed by 5 bases and the J gene end by 0 bases; junction bases not matched to a gene: 6. The length of the CDR3 is 16 residues. Germline-derived CDR1 and CDR2 are LNHDA and SQIVND (reference sequence). The DNA for the CDR3 is TGTGCCAGTAGTGGTCTAGCGGGGGCCCACCAAGAGACCCAGTACTTC. Amino acids: CASSGLAGAHQETQYF.

This clone was counted only a few times. The chain is built from TRBV5-1 and TRBJ1-6, with D perhaps TRBD1 (5 bases). This CDR3 has 14 amino acids. V lost 0 bases, J lost 10 bases, and 11 bases lay in between. CDR1 is SGHRS, CDR2 YFSETQ, per germline. The CDR3 region is CASSLAGRGSPLHF. As DNA, the CDR3 is TGCGCCAGCAGCTTGGCGGGTCGGGGCTCACCCCTCCACTTT.

The chain recombines TRBV5-1 with TRBJ2-7; possible D gene TRBD1, 6 bases. CDR3 size: 11 residues. The germline V and J ends were trimmed by 6 bases and 3 bases, with 7 bases remaining between them. Germline assignment: CDR1 SGHRS and CDR2 YFSETQ. The DNA for the CDR3 is TGCGCCAGCACAGGGGACTACGAGCAGTACTTC. Its protein is CASTGDYEQYF.

The rearrangement uses TRBV4-1 and TRBJ2-5; D possibly matches TRBD1 or TRBD2 (5 bases each). Judging by the DNA end, TRBJ2-7 fits better; the J call may be wrong. The V gene's germline CDR1 is MGHRA and CDR2 YSYEKL. The CDR3 length is 15 residues. In DNA form, the CDR3 reads TGCGCCAGCAGCCATCCACCGGGGCGATCCTACGAGCAGTACTTC. Protein sequence: CASSHPPGRSYEQYF.